Following are 2 T cell receptor beta chains from one sample sequenced in a study of Graves' ophthalmopathy and Graves' hyperthyroidism (dated by TCRdb to between 2018 and 2020). This sample was sequenced with an Illumina HiSeq 2000. For repertoire sequencing, the TCR beta CDR3 regions were amplified from RNA transcripts. The first round was an RT-PCR using HTBI primers with the Qiagen OneStep RT-PCR kit, and this first round was followed by a second-round multiplex PCR, then size selection and purification. TCRdb reprocessing: public reads trimmed at Q25 with fastp, clones called with MiXCR, in-frame beta chains kept. Duplicate CDR3 protein sequences are folded into a single record with the most common DNA and genes. The sample table holds about 420,000 distinct CDR3 sequences, of which under 25% were seen once. 2.5% to 3.5% of the sample is in the top ten clones. Sequencing was done on a sample of peripheral blood. These receptors were collected from a young woman with stable Graves' hyperthyroidism. Donor details come from another sample of the same person, matched by shared clones.

The rearrangement uses TRBV12-3 or TRBV12-4 and TRBJ2-5; D possibly matches TRBD1 or TRBD2 (5 bases each). V lost 6 bases and J 5 bases, leaving 16 bases between the germline ends. The CDR3 length is 14 residues. This CDR3 is CASRIGAGGETQYF. CDR3 bases: TGTGCCAGCAGAATAGGGGCGGGTGGCGAGACCCAGTACTTC.

This clonotype turned up a few times. The junction and the germline gene differ at one end; a read error may be behind it. The V call is TRBV7-8, the J call TRBJ2-5, with D perhaps being TRBD1 or TRBD2 (5 bases each). The CDR3 extends over 15 amino acids. The germline CDR1 and CDR2 sequences are SGHVS and FQNEAQ. This CDR3 reads CASSLAAGSRETKYF. In DNA form, the CDR3 reads TGTGCCAGCAGCTTAGCGGCAGGCAGCAGGGAGACCAAGTACTTC.